A selection of T cell receptor beta chains follows, all from one sample in a study of Graves' ophthalmopathy and Graves' hyperthyroidism. TCRdb ran MiXCR on the multiplex PCR reads and lists one entry per CDR3 protein. The sample lists 350,000 to 450,000 distinct CDR3 sequences, around 21% occurring once. The specimen was peripheral blood. The receptors shown here come from a woman between 18 and 29 years old with stable Graves' hyperthyroidism. Both conserved end residues are part of each CDR3. A D gene is named only where the DNA matches it firmly. Size is stated for part of the rows, as once, few or many counts, or as a class when the clone is expanded.

d_call	j_call	v_call	clone_size	cdr3_aa	cdr3_nt
TRBD1	TRBJ1-1	TRBV4-2	many	CASSQDLGLTGRNTEAFF	TGTGCCAGCAGCCAAGATTTGGGTCTGACAGGGAGGAACACTGAAGCTTTCTTT
-	TRBJ2-2	TRBV2	many	CASRVQGSTGELFF	TGTGCCAGCAGGGTGCAGGGGAGTACCGGGGAGCTGTTTTTT
-	TRBJ2-2	TRBV2	many	CASSGSSGRAGELFF	TGTGCCAGCAGTGGTAGCTCTGGGCGGGCCGGGGAGCTGTTTTTT
TRBD1	TRBJ2-6	TRBV9	many	CASSEGQLFSGANVLTF	TGTGCCAGTAGCGAGGGACAGCTGTTCTCTGGGGCCAACGTCCTGACTTTC
TRBD2	TRBJ2-5	TRBV27	-	CASSLELAESQETRYF	TGTGCCAGCAGTCTCGAACTAGCGGAGAGCCAAGAGACCCGGTACTTC
-	TRBJ2-5	TRBV7-6	many	CASSLNSAVQETQYF	TGTGCCAGCAGCTTAAATTCGGCGGTCCAAGAGACCCAGTACTTC
-	TRBJ2-2	TRBV5-4	many	CASSLGGVNTGELFF	TGTGCCAGCAGCTTGGGCGGAGTGAACACCGGGGAGCTGTTTTTT
TRBD1	TRBJ1-1	TRBV12-3/TRBV12-4	many	CASSAGQGGTEAFF	TGTGCCAGCAGCGCGGGACAGGGGGGGACTGAAGCTTTCTTT
-	TRBJ1-2	TRBV29-1	many	CSVDLALSIFF	TGCAGCGTTGACCTGGCGCTAAGCATCTTCTTC
-	TRBJ1-5	TRBV12-3/TRBV12-4	many	CASRTGHGGPQHF	TGTGCCAGCAGGACAGGCCACGGGGGGCCCCAGCATTTT
-	TRBJ2-7	TRBV6-1	-	CASSPDTESDEQYF	TGTGCCAGCAGTCCGGACACGGAGTCCGACGAGCAGTACTTC
-	TRBJ2-5	TRBV6-5	many	CASRLEGQETQYF	TGTGCCAGCAGACTCGAGGGGCAAGAGACCCAGTACTTC
-	TRBJ2-3	TRBV7-8	many	CASSLEVRRDTQYF	TGTGCCAGCAGCTTAGAGGTCCGGAGGGATACGCAGTATTTT
TRBD1	TRBJ2-5	TRBV24-1	-	CATSDFDRGEETQYF	TGTGCCACCAGTGATTTCGACAGGGGGGAAGAGACCCAGTACTTC
-	TRBJ2-7	TRBV6-5	-	CASIISGQEQYF	TGTGCCAGCATTATTAGCGGACAGGAGCAGTACTTC
-	TRBJ1-1	TRBV20-1	-	CSTSGQVVAEAFF	-